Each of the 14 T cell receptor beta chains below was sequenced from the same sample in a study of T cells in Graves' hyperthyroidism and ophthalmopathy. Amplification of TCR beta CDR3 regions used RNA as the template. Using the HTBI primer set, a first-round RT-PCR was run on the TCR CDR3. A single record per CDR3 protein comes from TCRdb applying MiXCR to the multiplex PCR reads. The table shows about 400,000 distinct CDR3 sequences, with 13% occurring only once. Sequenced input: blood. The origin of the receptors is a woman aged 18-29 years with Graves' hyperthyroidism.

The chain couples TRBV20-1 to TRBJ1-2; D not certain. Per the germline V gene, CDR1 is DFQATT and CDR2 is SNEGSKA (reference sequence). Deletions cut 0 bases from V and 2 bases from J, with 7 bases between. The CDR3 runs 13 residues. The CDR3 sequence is CSARDGRNYGYTF. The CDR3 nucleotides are TGCAGTGCTAGAGATGGACGGAACTATGGCTACACCTTC.

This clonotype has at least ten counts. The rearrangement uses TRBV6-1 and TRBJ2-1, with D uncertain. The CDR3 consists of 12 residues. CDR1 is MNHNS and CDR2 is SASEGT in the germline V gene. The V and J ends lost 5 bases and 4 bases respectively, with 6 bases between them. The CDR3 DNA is TGTGCCAGCAGTACCCCTTACAATGAGCAGTTCTTC. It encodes CASSTPYNEQFF.

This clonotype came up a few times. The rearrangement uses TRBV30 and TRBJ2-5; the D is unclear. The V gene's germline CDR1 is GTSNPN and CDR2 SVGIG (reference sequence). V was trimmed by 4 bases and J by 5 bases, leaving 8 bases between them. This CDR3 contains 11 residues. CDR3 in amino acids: CAWTFGETQYF. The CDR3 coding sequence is TGTGCCTGGACGTTCGGGGAGACCCAGTACTTC.

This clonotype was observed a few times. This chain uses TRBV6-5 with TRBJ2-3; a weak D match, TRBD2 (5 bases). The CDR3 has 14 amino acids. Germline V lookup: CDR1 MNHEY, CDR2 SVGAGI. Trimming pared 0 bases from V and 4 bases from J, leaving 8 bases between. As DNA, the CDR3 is TGTGCCAGCAGTTACTCGAGAGGGTCAGATACGCAGTATTTT. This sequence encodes CASSYSRGSDTQYF.

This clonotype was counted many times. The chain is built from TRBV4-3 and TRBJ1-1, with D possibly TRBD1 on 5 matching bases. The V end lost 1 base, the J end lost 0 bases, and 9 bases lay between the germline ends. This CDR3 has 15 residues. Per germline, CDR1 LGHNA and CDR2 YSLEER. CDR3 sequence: CASSQVGQVNTEAFF. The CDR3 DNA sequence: TGCGCCAGCAGCCAAGTCGGACAAGTGAACACTGAAGCTTTCTTT.

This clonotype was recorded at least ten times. The CDR3 DNA sequence: TGTGCCAGCAGCTCATCCAGGGGCCTGAGCTCCTATAATTCACCCCTCCACTTT. This gives the protein CASSSSRGLSSYNSPLHF. V is TRBV7-2 and J is TRBJ1-6; perhaps TRBD1 as D (6 bases). This CDR3 region has 18 residues. Looked up from germline, CDR1 is SGHTA and CDR2 is FQGNSA. Between the trimmed V and J ends, which lost 4 bases and 0 bases, there was a span of 16 bases.

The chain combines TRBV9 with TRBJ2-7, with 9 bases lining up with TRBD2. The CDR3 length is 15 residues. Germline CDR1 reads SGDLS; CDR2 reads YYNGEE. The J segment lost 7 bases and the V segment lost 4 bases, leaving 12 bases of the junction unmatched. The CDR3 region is CASSLAAGGPGEQYF. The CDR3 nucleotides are TGTGCCAGCAGCCTAGCTGCGGGAGGGCCTGGGGAGCAGTACTTC.

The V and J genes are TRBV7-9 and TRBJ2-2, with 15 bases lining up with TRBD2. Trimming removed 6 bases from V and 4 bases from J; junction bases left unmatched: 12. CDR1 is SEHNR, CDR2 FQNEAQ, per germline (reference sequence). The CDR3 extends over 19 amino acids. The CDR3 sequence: CASSLGLAGGELVTGELFF. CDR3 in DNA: TGTGCCAGCAGTCTCGGACTAGCGGGAGGGGAGCTGGTCACCGGGGAGCTGTTTTTT.

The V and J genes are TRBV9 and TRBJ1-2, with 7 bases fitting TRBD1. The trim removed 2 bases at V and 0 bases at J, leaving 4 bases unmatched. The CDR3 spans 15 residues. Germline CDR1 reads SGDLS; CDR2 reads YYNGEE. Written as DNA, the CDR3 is TGTGCCAGCAGCGTGCACGACAGGGCTAACTATGGCTACACCTTC. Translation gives CASSVHDRANYGYTF.

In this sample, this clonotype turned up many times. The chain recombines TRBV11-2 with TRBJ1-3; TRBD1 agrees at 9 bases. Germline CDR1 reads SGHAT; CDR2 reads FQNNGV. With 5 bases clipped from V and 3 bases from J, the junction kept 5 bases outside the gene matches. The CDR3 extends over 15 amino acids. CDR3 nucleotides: TGTGCCAGCAGCCAAACAGGGGGCTTTGGAAACACCATATATTTT. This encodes CASSQTGGFGNTIYF.

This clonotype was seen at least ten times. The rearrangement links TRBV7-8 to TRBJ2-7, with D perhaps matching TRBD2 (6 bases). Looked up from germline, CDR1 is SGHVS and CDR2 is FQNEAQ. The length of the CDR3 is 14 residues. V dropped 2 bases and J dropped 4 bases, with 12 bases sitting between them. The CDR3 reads CASSLTAGIYEQYF. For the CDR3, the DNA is TGTGCCAGCAGCTTAACCGCGGGAATATACGAGCAGTACTTC. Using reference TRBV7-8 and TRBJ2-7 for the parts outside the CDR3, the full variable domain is GAGVSQSPRYKVAKRGQDVALRCDPISGHVSLFWYQQALGQGPEFLTYFQNEAQLDKSGLPSDRFFAERPEGSVSTLKIQRTQQEDSAVYLCASSLTAGIYEQYFGPGTRLTVT.

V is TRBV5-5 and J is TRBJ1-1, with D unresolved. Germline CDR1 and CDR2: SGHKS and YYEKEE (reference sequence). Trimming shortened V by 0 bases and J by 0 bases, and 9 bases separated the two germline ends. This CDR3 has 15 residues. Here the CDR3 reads CASSLDVPMNTEAFF. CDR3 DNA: TGTGCCAGCAGCTTGGACGTCCCAATGAACACTGAAGCTTTCTTT. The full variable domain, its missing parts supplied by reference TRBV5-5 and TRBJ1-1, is DAGVTQSPTHLIKTRGQQVTLRCSPISGHKSVSWYQQVLGQGPQFIFQYYEKEERGRGNFPDRFSARQFPNYSSELNVNALLLGDSALYLCASSLDVPMNTEAFFGQGTRLTVV.

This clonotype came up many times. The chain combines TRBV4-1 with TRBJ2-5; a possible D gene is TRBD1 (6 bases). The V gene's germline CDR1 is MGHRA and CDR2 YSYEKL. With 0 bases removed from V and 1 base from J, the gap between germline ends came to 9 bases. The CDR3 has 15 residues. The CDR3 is CASSQEQGTQETQYF. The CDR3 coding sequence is TGCGCCAGCAGCCAAGAACAGGGAACCCAAGAGACCCAGTACTTC.

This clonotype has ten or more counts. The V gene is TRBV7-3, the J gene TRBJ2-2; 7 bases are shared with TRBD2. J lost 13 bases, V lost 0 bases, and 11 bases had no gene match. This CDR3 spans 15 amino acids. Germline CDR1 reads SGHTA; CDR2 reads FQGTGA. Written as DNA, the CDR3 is TGTGCCAGCAGCTTAACGCGTGGCGGGAGCCCCGGGCTGTTTTTT. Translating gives CASSLTRGGSPGLFF.